The 21 T cell receptor beta chains given below trace back to one sample, sequenced in a study of T cell responses to AZD1222 COVID-19 vaccine. The data were produced by immunoSEQ multiplex PCR, yet TCRdb's version contains in-frame clones alone and is incomplete. Of under 200,000 clones listed, 90% to 95% are singletons. This material consisted of peripheral blood, taken on day 0 of AZD1222 vaccination. The receptors originated from an adult in good health.

The gene calls are TRBV29-1 and TRBJ1-1; no reliable D call. This CDR3 spans 13 amino acids. Germline V CDR1 and CDR2: SQVTM, ANQGSEA. V lost 7 bases, J lost 4 bases, and 16 bases lay in between. CDR3 residues: CSGTSGWSTEAFF. CDR3 nucleotides: TGCAGCGGAACCTCGGGGTGGAGCACTGAAGCTTTCTTT.

This clone was seen once. V usage is TRBV7-3 and J usage is TRBJ2-1; no clear D. The CDR3 sequence is 16 residues long. With 5 bases removed from V and 0 bases from J, the gap between germline ends came to 14 bases. CDR1 and CDR2 (germline): SGHTA, FQGTGA. The CDR3 DNA follows: TGTGCCAGCAGCCCCGCCCGCCTTAGCTCCTACAATGAGCAGTTCTTC. It yields the protein CASSPARLSSYNEQFF.

The rearrangement links TRBV30 to TRBJ2-5; 7 nucleotides align to TRBD1. Germline values: CDR1 GTSNPN, CDR2 SVGIG (reference sequence). This CDR3 region has 13 residues. V shed 4 bases, J shed 5 bases, and the junction held 7 bases outside the gene matches. The CDR3 is CAWKGARAETQYF. The DNA for the CDR3 is TGTGCCTGGAAGGGGGCCAGAGCGGAGACCCAGTACTTC.

The table lists this clone with a count of one. The chain employs TRBV18 and TRBJ2-5; D is undetermined. CDR1 is KGHSH, CDR2 LQKENI, per germline. This CDR3 is built from 14 residues. V lost 1 base, J lost 1 base, and 7 bases lay in between. The CDR3 protein is CASSPLQRQETQYF. For the CDR3, the DNA is TGTGCCAGCTCACCACTTCAACGCCAAGAGACCCAGTACTTC.

This chain connects TRBV14 to TRBJ2-1, with D hard to call. With 0 bases removed from V and 6 bases from J, the gap between germline ends came to 9 bases. The CDR3 length is 14 residues. CDR1 and CDR2 (germline): SGHDN, FVKESK. This CDR3 is CASSQEIGPNEQFF. Here the CDR3 DNA reads TGTGCCAGCAGCCAAGAGATAGGACCCAATGAGCAGTTCTTC.

The rearrangement joins TRBV28 to TRBJ2-5; D possibly uses TRBD1 or TRBD2 (6 bases each). This CDR3 is built from 12 residues. The V gene's germline CDR1 is MDHEN and CDR2 SYDVKM. V was trimmed by 8 bases and J by 5 bases, leaving 12 bases between them. The CDR3 here is CASGGTLETQYF. The CDR3 nucleotides read TGTGCCAGCGGAGGGACATTGGAGACCCAGTACTTC.

The rearrangement joins TRBV19 to TRBJ2-7; 7 bases are a match to TRBD2. Germline assignment: CDR1 LNHDA and CDR2 SQIVND (reference sequence). With V trimmed by 1 base and J by 3 bases, 6 bases remained unmatched. The CDR3 is 15 amino acids. This CDR3 is CASSIGVAGFYEQYF. The CDR3 region has the DNA TGTGCCAGTAGTATAGGAGTAGCGGGCTTCTACGAGCAGTACTTC.

J is TRBJ2-7 and V is TRBV7-9; either TRBD1 or TRBD2 may supply D (5 bases each). V gave up 4 bases and J gave up 4 bases, with 23 bases separating them. The germline V gene encodes CDR1 SEHNR and CDR2 FQNEAQ (reference sequence). The CDR3 has 17 residues. CDR3 region: CASSSFPGWGIDYEQYF. The CDR3 nucleotides are TGTGCCAGCAGCTCTTTTCCGGGCTGGGGGATAGATTACGAGCAGTACTTC.

In this sample, this clone turned up once. V gene TRBV11-3 combines with J gene TRBJ2-7; no clear D gene. The CDR3 consists of 13 residues. V lost 3 bases and J lost 3, with 9 bases in between. Germline CDR1 SGHNT, CDR2 YENEEA. The CDR3 region has the DNA TGTGCCAGCAGCTTCCTCATCAACTACGAGCAGTACTTC. It codes for CASSFLINYEQYF.

V usage is TRBV28 and J usage is TRBJ1-6, with D unresolved. CDR3 size: 13 residues. CDR1 is MDHEN, CDR2 SYDVKM, per germline. V was shortened by 6 bases and J by 7 bases, with 10 bases between the two germline ends. CDR3 protein: CASRELSNSPLHF. The CDR3 nucleotides read TGTGCCAGCAGGGAACTCTCCAATTCACCCCTCCACTTT.

The V and J genes are TRBV6-1 and TRBJ1-5, with TRBD1 identical over 7 bases. Germline V gene sequence: CDR1 MNHNS, CDR2 SASEGT. The CDR3 extends over 16 amino acids. With 2 bases clipped from V and 3 bases from J, the junction kept 7 bases outside the gene matches. The CDR3 coding sequence is TGTGCCAGCAGTGAACATAGGGGGCGTATCAATCAGCCCCAGCATTTT. This encodes CASSEHRGRINQPQHF.

The chain employs TRBV28 and TRBJ1-5, with D possibly TRBD1 on 6 matching bases. Deletions cut 6 bases from V and 3 bases from J, with 12 bases between. This CDR3 is built from 14 residues. From germline, CDR1 is MDHEN and CDR2 SYDVKM. CDR3 sequence (DNA): TGTGCCAGCAGCTCCGGACAGTCCAATCAGCCCCAGCATTTT. Amino acids: CASSSGQSNQPQHF.

This sequence joins TRBV7-9 and TRBJ2-1; the D call may be TRBD1 or TRBD2 (5 bases each). CDR1 and CDR2 (germline): SEHNR, FQNEAQ (reference sequence). Trimming took 5 bases from V and 7 from J, leaving 24 bases between them. The CDR3 totals 17 residues. CDR3 sequence: CASSPLVGETLGNEQFF. The CDR3 DNA is TGTGCCAGCAGCCCGCTGGTGGGGGAGACGCTGGGGAATGAGCAGTTCTTC.

This chain connects TRBV19 to TRBJ1-2; unclear D gene. Trimming took 3 bases from V and 6 from J, leaving 14 bases between them. CDR1 and CDR2 from the germline V gene are LNHDA and SQIVND (reference sequence). The CDR3 is 14 amino acids. CDR3 bases: TGTGCCAGTAGTATCCAGCGGGTCACTAATGGCTACACCTTC. It specifies CASSIQRVTNGYTF.

The rearrangement joins TRBV28 to TRBJ2-1; D remains ambiguous. The ends were cut back, 4 bases at V and 9 bases at J, with 13 bases in the middle. CDR1 and CDR2 (germline): MDHEN, SYDVKM. The CDR3 is made up of 13 amino acids. CDR3 loop: CASSSIRGGEQFF. CDR3 DNA sequence: TGTGCCAGCAGTTCTATCCGTGGTGGTGAGCAGTTCTTC. Full variable domain (missing parts from reference TRBV28 and TRBJ2-1): DVKVTQSSRYLVKRTGEKVFLECVQDMDHENMFWYRQDPGLGLRLIYFSYDVKMKEKGDIPEGYSVSREKKERFSLILESASTNQTSMYLCASSSIRGGEQFFGPGTRLTVL.

Concerning this clone: This same CDR3 is encoded by further DNA sequences in the sample. The chain combines TRBV27 with TRBJ2-2; D may be TRBD2 (6 bases). CDR1 and CDR2 (germline): MNHEY, SMNVEV (reference sequence). The CDR3 length is 13 residues. V was shortened by 3 bases and J by 4 bases, with 6 bases between the two germline ends. The CDR3 loop reads CASSLGGTGELFF. For the CDR3, the DNA is TGTGCCAGCAGTTTGGGGGGCACCGGGGAGCTGTTTTTT.

In this sample, this clone turned up once. CDR3 DNA: TGTGCCAAATCCGGGACACACTATTACGAGCAGTACTTC. Translating gives CAKSGTHYYEQYF. This rearrangement joins TRBV6-5 to TRBJ2-7, with D possibly being TRBD1 (6 bases). Per the germline V gene, CDR1 is MNHEY and CDR2 is SVGAGI. CDR3 size: 13 residues. The V and J ends lost 10 bases and 4 bases respectively, with 17 bases between them.

The chain is built from TRBV25-1 and TRBJ1-2; D remains unclear. CDR3 length: 13 amino acids. CDR1 is MGHDK, CDR2 SYGVNS, per germline. The germline V and J ends were trimmed by 1 base and 7 bases, with 10 bases remaining between them. CDR3 sequence reads: CASSESGRTGYTF. The CDR3 nucleotides read TGTGCCAGCAGTGAATCCGGGCGAACTGGCTACACCTTC.

The chain employs TRBV27 and TRBJ1-6, with D maybe TRBD1 (5 bases). The CDR3 contains 13 residues. V gave up 7 bases and J gave up 11 bases, with 15 bases separating them. CDR1 MNHEY and CDR2 SMNVEV come from the germline V gene (reference sequence). The CDR3 spells CASTPGGTAPLHF. The DNA of the CDR3 is TGTGCCAGCACCCCCGGGGGGACGGCACCCCTCCACTTT.

Of note for this clone: The sample holds other DNA sequences that translate to the same CDR3. The rearrangement joins TRBV2 to TRBJ2-7; D is undetermined. Trimming pared 6 bases from V and 4 bases from J, leaving 4 bases between. The germline V gene encodes CDR1 SNHLY and CDR2 FYNNEI. The CDR3 runs 10 residues. The CDR3 reads CASRLYEQYF. DNA for the CDR3: TGTGCCAGCAGGTTATACGAGCAGTACTTC.

Points on this clone: The identical CDR3 is also encoded by other nucleotide sequences in the sample. The V and J genes are TRBV28 and TRBJ1-1; tentative D call: TRBD1 (6 bases). The ends were cut back, 6 bases at V and 1 base at J, with 12 bases in the middle. CDR1 is MDHEN, CDR2 SYDVKM, per germline. The CDR3 consists of 14 residues. The CDR3 region is CASSLGQKNTEAFF. As DNA, the CDR3 is TGTGCCAGCAGCCTCGGACAGAAGAACACTGAAGCTTTCTTT.